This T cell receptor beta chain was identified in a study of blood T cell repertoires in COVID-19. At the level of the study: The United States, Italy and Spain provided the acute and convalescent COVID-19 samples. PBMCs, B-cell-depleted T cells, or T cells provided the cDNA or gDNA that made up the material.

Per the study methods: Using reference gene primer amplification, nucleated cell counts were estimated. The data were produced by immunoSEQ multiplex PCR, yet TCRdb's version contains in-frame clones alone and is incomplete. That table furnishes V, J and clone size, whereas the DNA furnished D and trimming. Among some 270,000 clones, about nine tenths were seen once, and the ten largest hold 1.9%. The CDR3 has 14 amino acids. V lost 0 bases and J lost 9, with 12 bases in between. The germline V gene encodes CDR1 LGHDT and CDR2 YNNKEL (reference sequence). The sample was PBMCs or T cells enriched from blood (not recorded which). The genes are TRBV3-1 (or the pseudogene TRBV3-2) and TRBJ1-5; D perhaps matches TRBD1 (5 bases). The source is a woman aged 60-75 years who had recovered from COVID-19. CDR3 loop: CASSQDKGYGPQHF. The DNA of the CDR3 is TGTGCCAGCAGCCAAGATAAGGGGTACGGGCCCCAGCATTTT.